This is a list of T cell receptor beta chains from one sample in a study of molecular identifiers for immune sequencing clone quantification. MiXCR, run by TCRdb on the PCR reads, gives a single entry per CDR3 protein. The table records about half a million distinct CDR3 sequences, around 25% of them present only once. Specimen: naive CD8+ T cells from blood, with Jurkat cell RNA spiked in. The receptors stem from a human donor in good health. Some libraries in this study had Jurkat cell RNA spiked in. Both conserved end residues are part of each CDR3. Each record gives: V gene, J gene, D gene, clone size, CDR3 protein, CDR3 DNA. D genes are given only for firm matches. For some rows the clone size is stated as once, few or many, or as a class when expanded; others skip it.

v_gene: TRBV6-6
j_gene: TRBJ1-1
d_gene: TRBD1
abundance: few
CDR3aa: CASSYLRTGGNTEAFF
CDR3nt: TGTGCCAGCAGTTACCTCCGGACAGGGGGAAACACTGAAGCTTTCTTT

v_gene: TRBV9
j_gene: TRBJ2-5
d_gene: TRBD2
abundance: few
CDR3aa: CASSVGHSGARQETQYF
CDR3nt: TGTGCCAGCAGCGTAGGCCATAGCGGGGCCCGCCAAGAGACCCAGTACTTC

v_gene: TRBV6-2/TRBV6-3
j_gene: TRBJ2-1
d_gene: TRBD1
abundance: -
CDR3aa: CASRHLTGWGNEQFF
CDR3nt: TGTGCCAGCAGGCACCTGACAGGGTGGGGTAATGAGCAGTTCTTC

v_gene: TRBV6-5
j_gene: TRBJ2-7
d_gene: -
abundance: -
CDR3aa: CASSYLLGGQYF
CDR3nt: TGTGCCAGCAGTTACTTGCTAGGCGGGCAGTACTTC

v_gene: TRBV7-2
j_gene: TRBJ2-2
d_gene: -
abundance: few
CDR3aa: CASSLWLGATGELFF
CDR3nt: TGTGCCAGCAGCTTATGGCTGGGGGCCACCGGGGAGCTGTTTTTT

v_gene: TRBV28
j_gene: TRBJ2-7
d_gene: -
abundance: many
CDR3aa: CASSFANTPEYEQYF
CDR3nt: TGTGCCAGCAGTTTCGCTAATACCCCGGAGTACGAGCAGTACTTC

v_gene: TRBV28
j_gene: TRBJ1-2
d_gene: -
abundance: -
CDR3aa: CASSSWSPGVGNYGYTF
CDR3nt: TGTGCCAGCAGTTCATGGTCTCCAGGGGTTGGGAACTATGGCTACACCTTC

v_gene: TRBV7-9
j_gene: TRBJ2-3
d_gene: -
abundance: -
CDR3aa: CASSPLVRRDTDTQYF
CDR3nt: TGTGCCAGCAGCCCCCTTGTAAGGCGGGACACAGATACGCAGTATTTT

v_gene: TRBV9
j_gene: TRBJ1-1
d_gene: TRBD1
abundance: -
CDR3aa: CASSVERDRQNTEAFF
CDR3nt: TGTGCCAGCAGCGTAGAACGGGACAGGCAGAACACTGAAGCTTTCTTT

v_gene: TRBV5-4
j_gene: TRBJ2-5
d_gene: TRBD2
abundance: few
CDR3aa: CASSLDAREFAETQYF
CDR3nt: TGTGCCAGCAGCTTGGATGCGCGGGAGTTCGCGGAGACCCAGTACTTC

v_gene: TRBV2
j_gene: TRBJ2-7
d_gene: TRBD2
abundance: few
CDR3aa: CASSRESGSPYEQYF
CDR3nt: TGTGCCAGCAGTCGCGAGAGCGGGAGCCCCTACGAGCAGTACTTC

v_gene: TRBV4-1
j_gene: TRBJ2-7
d_gene: -
abundance: many
CDR3aa: CASSQAHQGNEQYF
CDR3nt: TGCGCCAGCAGCCAAGCCCATCAGGGGAACGAGCAGTACTTC

v_gene: TRBV20-1
j_gene: TRBJ2-3
d_gene: -
abundance: -
CDR3aa: CSADAIYETNIDTQYF
CDR3nt: TGCAGTGCAGACGCTATTTACGAGACCAACATAGATACGCAGTATTTT

v_gene: TRBV4-3
j_gene: TRBJ1-5
d_gene: TRBD1
abundance: -
CDR3aa: CASSQERAGGQPQHF
CDR3nt: TGCGCCAGCAGCCAAGAACGGGCAGGGGGTCAGCCCCAGCATTTT

v_gene: TRBV4-3
j_gene: TRBJ2-3
d_gene: -
abundance: few
CDR3aa: CASSQKRLGPASTDTQYF
CDR3nt: TGCGCCAGCAGCCAAAAAAGGCTCGGTCCCGCTAGCACAGATACGCAGTATTTT

v_gene: TRBV10-2
j_gene: TRBJ2-2
d_gene: -
abundance: -
CDR3aa: CASGTGSTNTGELFF
CDR3nt: TGCGCCAGCGGAACAGGGTCGACAAACACCGGGGAGCTGTTTTTT

v_gene: TRBV5-4
j_gene: TRBJ2-7
d_gene: -
abundance: -
CDR3aa: CASSLGSLSVYEQYF
CDR3nt: TGTGCCAGCAGCTTGGGGAGTCTATCGGTCTACGAGCAGTACTTC

v_gene: TRBV6-1
j_gene: TRBJ2-3
d_gene: -
abundance: many
CDR3aa: CASSRLGFADTQYF
CDR3nt: TGTGCCAGCAGCCGACTAGGATTTGCAGATACGCAGTATTTT

v_gene: TRBV5-4
j_gene: TRBJ1-1
d_gene: TRBD1
abundance: -
CDR3aa: CASSLEGAGGMNTEAFF
CDR3nt: TGTGCCAGCAGCTTGGAGGGGGCAGGGGGCATGAACACTGAAGCTTTCTTT

v_gene: TRBV5-6
j_gene: TRBJ2-3
d_gene: -
abundance: -
CDR3aa: CASSLVNAVSDTQYF
CDR3nt: TGTGCCAGCAGCTTGGTAAATGCGGTATCAGATACGCAGTATTTT

v_gene: TRBV5-5
j_gene: TRBJ2-7
d_gene: -
abundance: few
CDR3aa: CASSSKGLAHEQYF
CDR3nt: TGTGCCAGCAGCTCCAAGGGGCTAGCGCACGAGCAGTACTTC

v_gene: TRBV14
j_gene: TRBJ1-5
d_gene: -
abundance: -
CDR3aa: CASSQGGGPQHF
CDR3nt: TGTGCCAGCAGCCAAGGGGGGGGGCCCCAGCATTTT

v_gene: TRBV2
j_gene: TRBJ2-3
d_gene: TRBD2
abundance: many
CDR3aa: CASWGLAGDF
CDR3nt: TGTGCCAGCTGGGGACTAGCGGGAGATTTT

v_gene: TRBV27
j_gene: TRBJ2-7
d_gene: TRBD2
abundance: once
CDR3aa: CVSSPGTSLSEQYF
CDR3nt: TGTGTCAGCAGTCCCGGGACTAGCCTCTCCGAGCAGTACTTC

v_gene: TRBV2
j_gene: TRBJ1-4
d_gene: -
abundance: -
CDR3aa: CASSEGVLEIVSEKLFF
CDR3nt: TGTGCCAGCAGTGAAGGTGTTCTGGAAATCGTGAGTGAAAAACTGTTTTTT

v_gene: TRBV4-1
j_gene: TRBJ2-7
d_gene: -
abundance: -
CDR3aa: CARRPLAGSYAPYF
CDR3nt: TGCGCCCGCCGCCCCCTTGCGGGCTCCTACGCGCCGTACTTC

v_gene: TRBV13
j_gene: TRBJ2-7
d_gene: TRBD2
abundance: -
CDR3aa: CASSLATSGGAAEQYF
CDR3nt: TGTGCCAGCAGCTTAGCGACTAGCGGGGGGGCCGCCGAGCAGTACTTC

v_gene: TRBV9
j_gene: TRBJ2-5
d_gene: TRBD2
abundance: -
CDR3aa: CASSDALAGEQETQYF
CDR3nt: TGTGCCAGCAGCGACGCCCTAGCGGGGGAGCAAGAGACCCAGTACTTC